The present TCR beta chain was sequenced within a study of early T cells in non-severe SARS-CoV-2 infection. Study information: Chains were not paired, and sequencing was done on bulk RNA from unsorted whole blood.

General study results and limits: Anti-spike CD8 responses were favored by VDJdb matching, which missed private and CD4 specificities.

At least ten counts were recorded for this clonotype. Its specificity is not known. V lost 5 bases and J 4 bases, leaving 12 bases between the germline ends. The CDR3 runs to 14 residues. The protocol attached unique molecular identifiers to individual cDNA molecules. TCRdb independently ran MiXCR on the 5' RACE reads; one entry per CDR3 protein. The sample has 35,000 to 40,000 distinct CDR3 sequences, 5.8% seen once. The gene calls are TRBV12-3 or TRBV12-4 and TRBJ1-3; a weak D match, TRBD1 (6 bases). The clonotype comes from an adult who was a healthcare worker with PCR-confirmed SARS-CoV-2 infection or an uninfected control (not recorded which). Source material: whole blood. The CDR3, as DNA: TGTGCCAGCAGTCCCAGGGGTCTAGGAAACACCATATATTTT. Protein sequence: CASSPRGLGNTIYF.